A selection of T cell receptor beta chains follows, all from one sample in a study of blood T cell repertoires in COVID-19. Measured with immunoSEQ multiplex PCR; TCRdb has only the in-frame clones, and not every one. The sample lists more than 90,000 clones; 70% to 80% were seen once. The sample was peripheral blood. The receptors shown here come from a man aged 50 or older with acute or convalescent COVID-19. Both conserved end residues are part of each CDR3. Each record gives: V gene, D gene, clone size, J gene, CDR3 protein, CDR3 DNA. A D gene is named only where the DNA matches it firmly. A clone size is listed for some rows: how often the clone was seen (once, few, many), or a class if it is expanded.

TRBV10-2	.	.	TRBJ2-4	CASSEVGEDIQYF	TGCGCCAGCAGTGAGGTAGGGGAGGACATTCAGTACTTC
TRBV5-1	.	.	TRBJ2-2	CASSLTGLDTGELFF	TGCGCCAGCAGCTTGACAGGGTTGGACACCGGGGAGCTGTTTTTT
TRBV7-8	.	.	TRBJ2-5	CASSLATGGVETQYF	TGTGCCAGCAGCTTAGCCACAGGGGGGGTAGAGACCCAGTACTTC
TRBV5-6	TRBD1	.	TRBJ1-6	CASSFGTGGRGSPLHF	TGTGCCAGCAGCTTCGGGACAGGGGGTAGAGGCTCACCCCTCCACTTT
TRBV5-1	TRBD1	.	TRBJ1-1	CASSLRIGTGDTEAFF	TGCGCCAGCAGCTTGAGGATCGGGACAGGGGACACTGAAGCTTTCTTT
TRBV9	.	.	TRBJ1-1	CASSLIGQGVNTEAFF	TGTGCCAGCAGCCTAATCGGCCAGGGCGTGAACACTGAAGCTTTCTTT
TRBV2	TRBD1	.	TRBJ1-5	CASSVAGGEGVNQPQHF	TGTGCCAGCAGTGTGGCAGGGGGCGAAGGGGTCAATCAGCCCCAGCATTTT
TRBV5-4	.	few	TRBJ2-1	CASSPDHRGYNEQFF	TGTGCCAGCAGCCCCGACCACCGGGGCTACAATGAGCAGTTCTTC
TRBV9	.	.	TRBJ1-6	CASSSPGGGGLNSPLHF	TGTGCCAGCAGCTCTCCCGGCGGGGGAGGATTAAATTCACCCCTCCACTTT
TRBV4-1	.	few	TRBJ1-1	CASSQRVSTNRMNTEAFF	TGCGCCAGCAGCCAAAGGGTCTCAACGAACAGGATGAACACTGAAGCTTTCTTT
TRBV18	TRBD2	.	TRBJ2-7	CASSPPTSGGDIWYEQYF	TGTGCCAGCTCACCCCCGACTAGCGGGGGGGATATATGGTACGAGCAGTACTTC
TRBV30	.	.	TRBJ2-7	CAWSVGDMEEQYF	TGTGCCTGGAGTGTAGGGGACATGGAGGAGCAGTACTTC
TRBV6-4	.	.	TRBJ2-1	CASSDSSGSEANEQFF	TGTGCCAGCAGTGACTCGTCCGGCAGCGAGGCGAATGAGCAGTTCTTC
TRBV5-6	.	.	TRBJ2-3	CASSFPGEGDTQYF	TGTGCCAGCAGCTTCCCGGGAGAAGGGGATACGCAGTATTTT
TRBV19	.	.	TRBJ2-2	CASRRNTNTGELFF	TGTGCCAGTAGACGAAACACGAACACCGGGGAGCTGTTTTTT
TRBV28	.	few	TRBJ1-5	CASWGVGQPQHF	TGTGCCAGCTGGGGGGTGGGGCAGCCCCAGCATTTT
TRBV11-2	.	.	TRBJ2-5	CASSLGGTPQETQYF	TGTGCCAGCAGCTTAGGAGGGACACCTCAAGAGACCCAGTACTTC
TRBV9	.	.	TRBJ2-5	CARASGRQGQGRETQYF	TGTGCCCGAGCGTCGGGAAGGCAGGGCCAAGGGAGGGAGACCCAGTACTTC
TRBV29-1	.	few	TRBJ2-3	CSAAKLEGDTQYF	TGCAGCGCCGCGAAACTAGAGGGAGATACGCAGTATTTT
TRBV2	TRBD2	.	TRBJ2-3	CASSEGLAGGLADTQYF	TGTGCCAGCAGTGAAGGACTAGCGGGGGGGCTCGCAGATACGCAGTATTTT